The rows below give T cell receptor beta chains drawn from one sample of a study of OX40 agonist ivuxolimab in advanced cancers. TCRdb's copy holds only in-frame clones and misses some; the assay was immunoSEQ multiplex PCR. The sample comprises under 100,000 clones, 90% to 95% of which are singletons, and around 2.6% rests with the top ten. The sample was CD4+ or CD8+ T cells sorted from blood, taken in a trial of the OX40 agonist ivuxolimab. The receptors were sampled from an adult with an advanced solid tumor such as melanoma, head and neck, liver or kidney cancer. Each CDR3 is given with its conserved first and last residue. Fields, in order: V gene, D gene, CDR3 length, J gene, clone size, CDR3 DNA, CDR3 protein. The D gene is left open where the match is weak. Expanded clones get a size class; other rows say once, few or many, or leave the size out.

>TRBV7-2|TRBD2|15|TRBJ2-3|NA
TGTGCCAGCAGCGTAAGAACGAGCGGGAGGTCCACGCAGTATTTT
CASSVRTSGRSTQYF
>TRBV7-3|TRBD1|14|TRBJ2-3|NA
TGTGCCAGCGGGTTGGGACAGGTCACAGATACGCAGTATTTT
CASGLGQVTDTQYF
>TRBV6-5|NA|11|TRBJ2-1|few
TGTGCCAGCAGCTCCATGGGTGAGCAGTTCTTC
CASSSMGEQFF
>TRBV9|NA|15|TRBJ1-4|NA
TGTGCCAGCAGCCCCGGAACTGTGGGGAATGAAAAACTGTTTTTT
CASSPGTVGNEKLFF
>TRBV7-9|NA|15|TRBJ2-6|NA
TGTGCCAGCGGTGACAGCAACTCTGGGGCCAACGTCCTGACTTTC
CASGDSNSGANVLTF
>TRBV2|NA|15|TRBJ2-3|NA
TGTGCCAGCAGCCAAGGGTGGGGCGGCACAGATACGCAGTATTTT
CASSQGWGGTDTQYF
>TRBV20-1|NA|11|TRBJ2-3|NA
TGCAGTGCTAGATACTCCAATACGCAGTATTTT
CSARYSNTQYF
>TRBV27|TRBD1|12|TRBJ1-2|NA
TGTGCCAGCAGTCAGGGGGCAGGGGGCTACACCTTC
CASSQGAGGYTF
>TRBV18|TRBD2|16|TRBJ2-3|once
TGTGCCAGCTCACCACGGGCTAGCGGATTTACAGATACGCAGTATTTT
CASSPRASGFTDTQYF
>TRBV19|TRBD2|15|TRBJ2-7|NA
TGTGCCAGTAGTATAGGCCCGGGGGGCTCCTACGAGCAGTACTTC
CASSIGPGGSYEQYF
>TRBV6-1|NA|16|TRBJ2-1|NA
TGTGCCAGCAGTGAAAGGAGGGGGCGAACACAGAATGAGCAGTTCTTC
CASSERRGRTQNEQFF
>TRBV7-2|NA|15|TRBJ1-5|once
TGTGCCAGCAGACGAACGGGGGCGCGCAATCAGCCCCAGCATTTT
CASRRTGARNQPQHF
>TRBV9|TRBD2|16|TRBJ2-1|NA
TGTGCCAGCAGCGTAGGCAGTAGCGGGAGCTACAATGAGCAGTTCTTC
CASSVGSSGSYNEQFF
>TRBV5-6|TRBD2|17|TRBJ2-1|NA
TGTGCCAGCAGCTCCGGGACTAGCGGGATGTCGTACAATGAGCAGTTCTTC
CASSSGTSGMSYNEQFF
>TRBV10-3|NA|12|TRBJ2-5|NA
TGTGCCAGCGCCCTTGGGGAGGAGACCCAGTACTTC
CASALGEETQYF
>TRBV5-1|TRBD1|16|TRBJ2-6|NA
TGCGCCAGCAGCTTGGGACAGGGTGGTGGGGCCAACGTCCTGACTTTC
CASSLGQGGGANVLTF
>TRBV19|NA|15|TRBJ1-5|NA
TGTGCCAGTAGCCTCGGAGGGGCATTAAATCAGCCCCAGCATTTT
CASSLGGALNQPQHF
>TRBV7-9|TRBD2|18|TRBJ2-3|NA
TGTGCCAGCAGCTTAAAAGCGGGAGGGCCGGGAGGCACAGATACGCAGTATTTT
CASSLKAGGPGGTDTQYF
>TRBV30|NA|13|TRBJ2-2|NA
TGTGCCTGGAGTGGGTTCGATTCCGGGGAGCTGTTTTTT
CAWSGFDSGELFF
>TRBV6-5|TRBD2|15|TRBJ2-1|once
TGTGCCAGCAGTCGAACTAGCGGGGCCTACAATGAGCAGTTCTTC
CASSRTSGAYNEQFF
>TRBV15|TRBD2|19|TRBJ2-3|NA
TGTGCCACCAGCAGATCCCCCATCCTTAGCGGGAGAGGGGGTGATACGCAGTATTTT
CATSRSPILSGRGGDTQYF
>TRBV7-8|NA|15|TRBJ2-7|NA
TGTGCCAGCAGCTTGGGTAGCGAAAGATCCTACGAGCAGTACTTC
CASSLGSERSYEQYF
>TRBV18|NA|15|TRBJ1-1|NA
TGTGCCAGCTCACCTCCCGGGCATTTAAACACTGAAGCTTTCTTT
CASSPPGHLNTEAFF